Listed below are T cell receptor beta chains from one sample, sequenced in a study of blood T cell repertoires in COVID-19. Assay: immunoSEQ multiplex PCR; the TCRdb copy retains only in-frame clones and omits some. The sample shows under 300,000 clones, roughly 80% of them seen only once. Input material: peripheral blood. The origin of the receptors is a woman aged 18-29 years with acute or convalescent COVID-19. CDR3s include the opening cysteine and the closing phenylalanine or tryptophan. A D gene is named only where the DNA matches it firmly. Not every row has a clone size; where given, it reads once, few, many or a size class.

clone_size	j_call	v_call	d_call	cdr3_nt	cdr3_aa
.	TRBJ1-1	TRBV3-1/TRBV3-2	.	TGTGCCAGCAGGCCCAGGGTGAACACTGAAGCTTTCTTT	CASRPRVNTEAFF
.	TRBJ1-6	TRBV7-9	.	TGTGCCAGCAGCTTAGATGTCCCCCAGGCCTATAATTCACCCCTCCACTTT	CASSLDVPQAYNSPLHF
.	TRBJ2-1	TRBV28	TRBD2	TGTGCCACACGAGCCGGGACTAGCGGGAATAATGAGCAGTTCTTC	CATRAGTSGNNEQFF
.	TRBJ2-7	TRBV28	TRBD1	TGTGCCAGCAGGCCTAGGACAGGAGGATACGAGCAGTACTTC	CASRPRTGGYEQYF
.	TRBJ1-3	TRBV7-2	TRBD1	TGTGCCAGCAGCTTAGAAGTCGCAGGGGGTGGAAACACCATATATTTT	CASSLEVAGGGNTIYF
.	TRBJ1-1	TRBV4-3	.	TGCGCCAGCAGCCAAGATTCGCCCAACGAGGACACTGAAGCTTTCTTT	CASSQDSPNEDTEAFF
few	TRBJ2-1	TRBV13	TRBD2	TGTGCCAGCAGCCCGGGACTAGCCTCAAACAATGAGCAGTTCTTC	CASSPGLASNNEQFF
.	TRBJ2-2	TRBV28	TRBD1	TGTGCCAGCGAACAGGGGGCGGGCACCGGGGAGCTGTTTTTT	CASEQGAGTGELFF
.	TRBJ1-2	TRBV5-6	TRBD1	TGTGCCAGCAGCCCGGGACAGGGGCAGTATGGCTACACCTTC	CASSPGQGQYGYTF
.	TRBJ2-2	TRBV15	.	TGTGCCACCAGCAGAGTTCGGGATGGGACAAGAGTTCCCGGGGAGCTGTTTTTT	CATSRVRDGTRVPGELFF
.	TRBJ2-4	TRBV6-2/TRBV6-3	TRBD1	TGTGCCAGCAGTCAGACAGGGTCATGGGTCAAAAACATTCAGTACTTC	CASSQTGSWVKNIQYF
.	TRBJ2-3	TRBV30	.	TGTGCCTGGAGTCAGTCAGCGGATACGCAGTATTTT	CAWSQSADTQYF
.	TRBJ1-1	TRBV2	TRBD1	TGTGCCAGCAGTGCCCTTGGGGGGACAGTTAACACTGAAGCTTTCTTT	CASSALGGTVNTEAFF
.	TRBJ2-7	TRBV3-1/TRBV3-2	.	TGTGCCAGCAGCCTTCCACAGGGATACGAGCAGTACTTC	CASSLPQGYEQYF
.	TRBJ2-7	TRBV24-1	.	TGTGCCACCAGTGACAGGGCTACCTCCCCCCACGAGCAGTACTTC	CATSDRATSPHEQYF
many	TRBJ1-1	TRBV25-1	.	TGTGCCGCCCGCCCCGCGGGGTCTGGGAACACTGAAGCTTTCTTT	CAARPAGSGNTEAFF
once	TRBJ1-6	TRBV11-2	TRBD1	TGTGCCAGCAGAAATCCCGGACAGGGCCCCTCACCCCTCCACTTT	CASRNPGQGPSPLHF
.	TRBJ2-1	TRBV30	TRBD2	TGTGCCCGCCGACTAGCGGGCTACAATGAGCAGTTCTTC	CARRLAGYNEQFF
.	TRBJ2-1	TRBV2	.	TGTGCCAGCAGTGACGTCTCCTACAATGAGCAGTTCTTC	CASSDVSYNEQFF
.	TRBJ2-2	TRBV29-1	.	TGCAGCGTCGGATTAATCGGGACGAACACCGGGGAGCTGTTTTTT	CSVGLIGTNTGELFF
.	TRBJ1-2	TRBV11-3	.	TGTGCCAGCAGCCCCCAGGGTCCGGGCACCTTC	CASSPQGPGTF
.	TRBJ1-5	TRBV27	.	TGTGCCAGCAGGTCAACACAGGGTTGGGGCAATCAGCCCCAGCATTTT	CASRSTQGWGNQPQHF
.	TRBJ2-3	TRBV6-5	.	TGTGCCAGCAAGGTCTTAGGGGGTGAAGATACGCAGTATTTT	CASKVLGGEDTQYF
once	TRBJ1-4	TRBV6-5	TRBD1	TGTGCCAGCAGTCGGACAGGACTTAATGAAAAACTGTTTTTT	CASSRTGLNEKLFF
.	TRBJ2-2	TRBV9	.	TGTGCCAGCAGCGTACAGGGTCGGGACACCGGGGAGCTGTTTTTT	CASSVQGRDTGELFF
few	TRBJ1-1	TRBV28	.	TGTGCCAGCAGTTCCCCAGGACAGTTTCAAAGTACTGAAGCTTTCTTT	CASSSPGQFQSTEAFF
.	TRBJ2-7	TRBV4-2	TRBD2	TGTGCCAGCAGCCTAACCGGGACTAGCGGTTCCTACGAGCAGTACTTC	CASSLTGTSGSYEQYF
.	TRBJ1-1	TRBV4-3	TRBD1	TGCGCCAGCAGCCAAGATCCCGGACAGGGGGCGTTGGTATGGACTGAAGCTTTCTTT	CASSQDPGQGALVWTEAFF
.	TRBJ2-1	TRBV7-3	.	TGTGCCAGCAGCTTAACGGGGGCGGACAATGAGCAGTTCTTC	CASSLTGADNEQFF
.	TRBJ1-6	TRBV4-2	.	TGTGCCAGCAGCCAAGGGGTAGGGGCTTTTGATTCACCCCTCCACTTT	CASSQGVGAFDSPLHF
.	TRBJ1-5	TRBV10-3	TRBD1	TGTGCCATCAGGGAGGACAGGGGGAGCAATCAGCCCCAGCATTTT	CAIREDRGSNQPQHF
few	TRBJ1-6	TRBV27	.	TGTGCCAGCAGGCCCCAGCCCTTGGGGGGAATTCCCCTCCACTTT	CASRPQPLGGIPLHF
.	TRBJ2-7	TRBV9	TRBD2	TGTGCCAGCAGCGATGGGCCCGGGACTAGCGTCGACGAGCAGTACTTC	CASSDGPGTSVDEQYF
.	TRBJ2-2	TRBV6-2/TRBV6-3	.	TGTGCCAGCAGTTACTCGACATTGAACACCGGGGAGCTGTTTTTT	CASSYSTLNTGELFF
.	TRBJ1-6	TRBV19	.	TGTGCCAGTACGGGGGGCGCGTATCGAAGTTCACCCCTCCACTTT	CASTGGAYRSSPLHF
.	TRBJ1-2	TRBV5-1	.	TGCGCCAGCAGCCTAGAGTTCAACTATGGCTACACCTTC	CASSLEFNYGYTF
.	TRBJ2-1	TRBV5-5	TRBD2	TGTGCCAGCAGCTTGTCTAGCGGGAGTTGGAATGAGCAGTTCTTC	CASSLSSGSWNEQFF
.	TRBJ2-7	TRBV28	TRBD2	TGTGCCAGCGGCCTTAGCGGGCTCTCCTACGAGCAGTACTTC	CASGLSGLSYEQYF
.	TRBJ2-7	TRBV10-2	.	TGCGCCAGCAGTGGCCCGGGAACCTCCTACGAGCAGTACTTC	CASSGPGTSYEQYF
.	TRBJ2-7	TRBV4-3	.	TGCGCCAGCAGCCAAGGGACGGGACTTTTTACCTACGAGCAGTACTTC	CASSQGTGLFTYEQYF
.	TRBJ2-5	TRBV28	TRBD2	TGTGCCAGCAGTTTTAGCGGGAGTGCGAGAGAGACCCAGTACTTC	CASSFSGSARETQYF
few	TRBJ1-3	TRBV10-1	.	TGCGCCAGCAGTGAGTCGGGAGTCTCTGGAAACACCATATATTTT	CASSESGVSGNTIYF
.	TRBJ2-1	TRBV30	TRBD2	TGTGCCTGGAGTTTCCAGGGACTAGCGGGAGGGCCGGAGTTCTTC	CAWSFQGLAGGPEFF
.	TRBJ1-1	TRBV30	TRBD1	TGTGCCTGGACCACAGGGGCCCACACTGAAGCTTTCTTT	CAWTTGAHTEAFF
.	TRBJ1-4	TRBV18	.	TGTGCCAGCTCACCACGGACCGGGGATCTTGAAAAACTGTTTTTT	CASSPRTGDLEKLFF
.	TRBJ1-2	TRBV9	.	TGTGCCAGCAGCGTAGCGGGGAACGGGGATGGCTACACCTTC	CASSVAGNGDGYTF
.	TRBJ2-7	TRBV2	.	TGTGCCAGCAGACAGGGCCTTAGGGCCTACGAGCAGTACTTC	CASRQGLRAYEQYF
.	TRBJ1-1	TRBV30	TRBD1	TGTGCCTGGCAGGGGGACAGGGGGCCGCTTCGCCGGGCTTTCTTT	CAWQGDRGPLRRAFF
.	TRBJ1-5	TRBV6-1	.	TGTGCCAGCAGTGAAGTAAGCCGGAGCAATCAGCCCCAGCATTTT	CASSEVSRSNQPQHF
few	TRBJ1-2	TRBV29-1	TRBD1	TGCAGCGTTGAAGACAGGGGGATCTATGGCTACACCTTC	CSVEDRGIYGYTF
.	TRBJ2-3	TRBV15	TRBD2	TGTGCCACCAGCAGAGATGGGGGAGTCGTGCGGGAGAGGGGAGGCACAGATACGCAGTATTTT	CATSRDGGVVRERGGTDTQYF
.	TRBJ1-6	TRBV19	.	TGTGCCAGTAGTATGTATGGTGGAGGGTCCAACTCCTATAATTCACCCCTCCACTTT	CASSMYGGGSNSYNSPLHF
few	TRBJ2-7	TRBV6-5	.	TGTGCCAGCAGTTACAGGACAGTGGGGTACGAGCAGTACTTC	CASSYRTVGYEQYF
few	TRBJ1-1	TRBV28	.	TGTGCCAGCAGTTTATTTTACGGTCACGAAGCTTTCTTT	CASSLFYGHEAFF
.	TRBJ2-7	TRBV7-2	TRBD2	TGTGCCAGCAGAAAACTAGCGGGAGGAGAGCAGTACTTC	CASRKLAGGEQYF
.	TRBJ2-7	TRBV27	.	TGTGCCAGCAGTTTAGGAGCTGGCTACGAGCAGTACTTC	CASSLGAGYEQYF
.	TRBJ2-7	TRBV7-2	TRBD2	TGTGCCAGCAGCCTGGCGGGGACTAGCTCCTACGAGCAGTACTTC	CASSLAGTSSYEQYF
.	TRBJ2-5	TRBV7-9	TRBD2	TGTGCCAGCAGCTTAGAGGTAGCGGGAAGTGGAGAGACCCAGTACTTC	CASSLEVAGSGETQYF
.	TRBJ1-5	TRBV28	.	TGTGCCAGCAGTTTATATAGCCGGAGCAATCAGCCCCAGCATTTT	CASSLYSRSNQPQHF
.	TRBJ1-4	TRBV7-9	TRBD1	TGTGCCAGCAGCTTAATGGGACAGTCAACTAATGAAAAACTGTTTTTT	CASSLMGQSTNEKLFF